This T cell receptor (beta chain) was identified in a study of T cells in Graves' hyperthyroidism and ophthalmopathy. CDR1 and CDR2 from the germline V gene are DFQATT and SNEGSKA (reference sequence). The CDR3 contains 13 residues. Details on this clonotype: One junction end does not reproduce the germline sequence, and a read error may be involved.

RNA transcripts gave rise to amplified TCR beta CDR3 regions. HTBI primers were used for first-round RT-PCR of the TCR CDR3. TCRdb reprocessed the multiplex PCR reads with MiXCR, giving one entry per CDR3 protein. This sample has roughly 300,000 distinct CDR3 sequences; around a sixth occur once, and the top ten carry 45% to 55%. This TCR was recovered from a woman between 45 and 60 years old with Graves' hyperthyroidism. Material: blood. The rearrangement uses TRBV20-1 and TRBJ1-1; D is undetermined. The CDR3 loop is CSARGAGNAEAFF. Written as DNA, the CDR3 is TGCAGTGCTAGAGGGGCGGGGAACGCTGAAGCTTTCTTT.